Listed below are T cell receptor beta chains from one sample, sequenced in a study of identical twins. TCRdb re-called the 5' RACE reads through MiXCR, storing one row per CDR3 protein. The sample has hundreds of thousands of distinct CDR3 sequences; 15% to 20% are singletons. These data were also reused for a study on T cells expressing NK-cell markers.

The sample comprised PBMCs. The receptors here all came from a woman between 18 and 29 years old in good health. The CDR3 runs from the conserved cysteine through the conserved F or W. The order of the fields is V gene, D gene, clone size, J gene, CDR3 length, CDR3 protein, CDR3 DNA. D genes are given only for firm matches. Size is omitted from some rows. Given values are once, few, many or a class for expanded clones.

v_call: TRBV7-2; d_call: NA; clone_size: NA; j_call: TRBJ2-1; cdr3_length: 11; cdr3_aa: CASSPVGEQFF; cdr3_nt: TGTGCCAGCAGCCCTGTAGGTGAGCAGTTCTTC
v_call: TRBV7-2; d_call: NA; clone_size: few; j_call: TRBJ2-1; cdr3_length: 15; cdr3_aa: CASSLDRAHYNEQFF; cdr3_nt: TGTGCCAGCAGCTTAGACAGGGCCCACTACAATGAGCAGTTCTTC
v_call: TRBV27; d_call: NA; clone_size: NA; j_call: TRBJ2-5; cdr3_length: 15; cdr3_aa: CASSFTGTFQETQYF; cdr3_nt: TGTGCCAGCAGTTTTACAGGGACTTTCCAAGAGACCCAGTACTTC
v_call: TRBV4-3; d_call: NA; clone_size: NA; j_call: TRBJ2-1; cdr3_length: 17; cdr3_aa: CASSQEGWRASYNEQFF; cdr3_nt: TGCGCCAGCAGCCAAGAAGGGTGGCGGGCCTCCTACAATGAGCAGTTCTTC
v_call: TRBV7-2; d_call: NA; clone_size: NA; j_call: TRBJ2-1; cdr3_length: 13; cdr3_aa: CASSLRLRNEQFF; cdr3_nt: TGTGCCAGCAGCTTACGACTGCGAAATGAGCAGTTCTTC
v_call: TRBV6-2/TRBV6-3; d_call: NA; clone_size: few; j_call: TRBJ2-3; cdr3_length: 17; cdr3_aa: CASSYRGGQRPTDTQYF; cdr3_nt: TGTGCCAGCAGTTATAGAGGAGGACAGAGGCCCACAGATACGCAGTATTTT
v_call: TRBV10-3; d_call: TRBD2; clone_size: few; j_call: TRBJ2-5; cdr3_length: 14; cdr3_aa: CAISTSGVQETQYF; cdr3_nt: TGTGCCATCAGTACTAGCGGCGTCCAAGAGACCCAGTACTTC
v_call: TRBV5-1; d_call: NA; clone_size: NA; j_call: TRBJ1-1; cdr3_length: 15; cdr3_aa: CASSLLGSMNTEAFF; cdr3_nt: TGCGCCAGCAGCTTGCTGGGCTCCATGAACACTGAAGCTTTCTTT
v_call: TRBV6-1; d_call: TRBD2; clone_size: NA; j_call: TRBJ2-5; cdr3_length: 15; cdr3_aa: CASRDTGLHEETQYF; cdr3_nt: TGTGCCAGCAGGGATACGGGACTACATGAAGAGACCCAGTACTTC
v_call: TRBV20-1; d_call: NA; clone_size: few; j_call: TRBJ2-3; cdr3_length: 16; cdr3_aa: CSARDSMVGGTDTQYF; cdr3_nt: TGCAGTGCTAGAGATTCTATGGTGGGGGGAACAGATACGCAGTATTTT
v_call: TRBV29-1; d_call: TRBD2; clone_size: few; j_call: TRBJ2-1; cdr3_length: 16; cdr3_aa: CSVEVAGKGFYNEQFF; cdr3_nt: TGCAGCGTTGAGGTAGCGGGAAAAGGGTTCTACAATGAGCAGTTCTTC
v_call: TRBV7-9; d_call: NA; clone_size: NA; j_call: TRBJ2-1; cdr3_length: 12; cdr3_aa: CASSFGLNEQFF; cdr3_nt: TGTGCCAGCAGTTTTGGACTCAATGAGCAGTTCTTC
v_call: TRBV20-1; d_call: NA; clone_size: NA; j_call: TRBJ2-7; cdr3_length: 14; cdr3_aa: CSAGIPGRGMEQYF; cdr3_nt: TGCAGTGCTGGAATACCGGGACGGGGGATGGAGCAGTACTTC
v_call: TRBV7-8; d_call: TRBD1; clone_size: NA; j_call: TRBJ2-3; cdr3_length: 17; cdr3_aa: CASSLQRQGRAADTQYF; cdr3_nt: TGTGCCAGCAGCTTACAGAGACAGGGTCGTGCTGCGGATACGCAGTATTTT
v_call: TRBV20-1; d_call: TRBD2; clone_size: NA; j_call: TRBJ2-1; cdr3_length: 17; cdr3_aa: CSARDPSLAGGYNEQFF; cdr3_nt: TGCAGTGCTAGAGATCCGTCACTAGCGGGGGGGTACAATGAGCAGTTCTTC
v_call: TRBV7-2; d_call: NA; clone_size: NA; j_call: TRBJ1-3; cdr3_length: 16; cdr3_aa: CASSHLTVRSGNTIYF; cdr3_nt: TGTGCCAGCAGCCATCTGACAGTCCGCTCTGGAAACACCATATATTTT
v_call: TRBV4-1; d_call: NA; clone_size: NA; j_call: TRBJ2-5; cdr3_length: 16; cdr3_aa: CASSQGGLTIKETQYF; cdr3_nt: TGCGCCAGCAGCCAAGGAGGCCTGACTATCAAAGAGACCCAGTACTTC
v_call: TRBV12-3/TRBV12-4; d_call: NA; clone_size: NA; j_call: TRBJ1-6; cdr3_length: 13; cdr3_aa: CASSLSADSPLHF; cdr3_nt: TGTGCCAGCAGTTTGTCGGCGGATTCACCCCTCCACTTT
v_call: TRBV27; d_call: NA; clone_size: NA; j_call: TRBJ2-1; cdr3_length: 14; cdr3_aa: CASSEMDSYNEQFF; cdr3_nt: TGTGCCAGCAGTGAGATGGACAGCTACAATGAGCAGTTCTTC
v_call: TRBV7-9; d_call: NA; clone_size: many; j_call: TRBJ2-7; cdr3_length: 12; cdr3_aa: CASSFLGREQYF; cdr3_nt: TGTGCCAGCAGCTTTTTAGGGCGCGAGCAGTACTTC
v_call: TRBV18; d_call: NA; clone_size: NA; j_call: TRBJ2-7; cdr3_length: 13; cdr3_aa: CASSPPGRAEQYF; cdr3_nt: TGTGCCAGCTCACCACCCGGGAGAGCCGAGCAGTACTTC
v_call: TRBV11-2; d_call: NA; clone_size: NA; j_call: TRBJ2-2; cdr3_length: 16; cdr3_aa: CASSSPEGRRPGELFF; cdr3_nt: TGTGCCAGCAGCAGCCCGGAGGGACGGAGACCCGGGGAGCTGTTTTTT
v_call: TRBV7-3; d_call: NA; clone_size: few; j_call: TRBJ2-4; cdr3_length: 15; cdr3_aa: CASSLAAGTKNIQYF; cdr3_nt: TGTGCCAGCAGCTTAGCGGCAGGGACCAAAAACATTCAGTACTTC
v_call: TRBV5-1; d_call: NA; clone_size: NA; j_call: TRBJ2-3; cdr3_length: 14; cdr3_aa: CASSYGPVQDTQYF; cdr3_nt: TGCGCCAGCAGTTACGGACCAGTTCAAGATACGCAGTATTTT
v_call: TRBV29-1; d_call: TRBD1; clone_size: NA; j_call: TRBJ1-2; cdr3_length: 13; cdr3_aa: CSVGGQGRYGYTF; cdr3_nt: TGCAGCGTGGGGGGACAGGGGAGATATGGCTACACCTTC
v_call: TRBV20-1; d_call: NA; clone_size: NA; j_call: TRBJ2-5; cdr3_length: 11; cdr3_aa: CSSHREETQYF; cdr3_nt: TGCAGTTCCCATCGGGAAGAGACCCAGTACTTC
v_call: TRBV9; d_call: NA; clone_size: NA; j_call: TRBJ2-3; cdr3_length: 14; cdr3_aa: CASSPGTSRTWQYF; cdr3_nt: TGTGCCAGCAGCCCCGGGACCTCGAGAACCTGGCAGTATTTT
v_call: TRBV12-3/TRBV12-4; d_call: TRBD2; clone_size: NA; j_call: TRBJ2-1; cdr3_length: 15; cdr3_aa: CASSLPGLAGNEQFF; cdr3_nt: TGTGCCAGCAGTCTCCCGGGACTAGCGGGGAATGAGCAGTTCTTC
v_call: TRBV10-3; d_call: NA; clone_size: once; j_call: TRBJ2-7; cdr3_length: 11; cdr3_aa: CAISDIYEQYF; cdr3_nt: TGTGCCATCAGTGATATCTACGAGCAGTACTTC
v_call: TRBV7-7; d_call: TRBD2; clone_size: NA; j_call: TRBJ2-5; cdr3_length: 15; cdr3_aa: CASSLRRGALETQYF; cdr3_nt: TGTGCTAGCAGCTTAAGGCGGGGGGCCCTGGAGACCCAGTACTTC
v_call: TRBV7-9; d_call: NA; clone_size: many; j_call: TRBJ1-2; cdr3_length: 15; cdr3_aa: CASSSTSHVGYGYTF; cdr3_nt: TGTGCCAGCAGCTCCACGTCCCATGTGGGCTATGGCTACACCTTC
v_call: TRBV12-3/TRBV12-4; d_call: NA; clone_size: NA; j_call: TRBJ1-3; cdr3_length: 13; cdr3_aa: CASQSNSGNTIYF; cdr3_nt: TGTGCCAGCCAGTCTAACTCTGGAAACACCATATATTTT
v_call: TRBV25-1; d_call: TRBD1; clone_size: NA; j_call: TRBJ1-1; cdr3_length: 14; cdr3_aa: CASSRTGSMGEAFF; cdr3_nt: TGTGCCAGCAGTCGGACAGGGTCGATGGGTGAAGCTTTCTTT
v_call: TRBV6-1; d_call: TRBD2; clone_size: NA; j_call: TRBJ2-1; cdr3_length: 16; cdr3_aa: CASSQLAGGPGNEQFF; cdr3_nt: TGTGCCAGCAGTCAACTAGCGGGGGGGCCGGGGAATGAGCAGTTCTTC
v_call: TRBV5-1; d_call: NA; clone_size: NA; j_call: TRBJ1-2; cdr3_length: 13; cdr3_aa: CASSFSSPALSTF; cdr3_nt: TGCGCCAGCAGCTTCTCGTCCCCGGCTTTATCCACCTTC
v_call: TRBV9; d_call: NA; clone_size: few; j_call: TRBJ1-2; cdr3_length: 14; cdr3_aa: CASSETPGGDGYTF; cdr3_nt: TGTGCCAGCAGCGAGACCCCCGGAGGGGATGGCTACACCTTC
v_call: TRBV12-3/TRBV12-4; d_call: TRBD1; clone_size: many; j_call: TRBJ2-1; cdr3_length: 12; cdr3_aa: CASRGTGDEQFF; cdr3_nt: TGTGCCAGCAGGGGAACAGGGGATGAGCAGTTCTTC
v_call: TRBV12-3/TRBV12-4; d_call: NA; clone_size: NA; j_call: TRBJ1-6; cdr3_length: 14; cdr3_aa: CASSFAGVSSPLHF; cdr3_nt: TGTGCCAGCAGTTTTGCAGGAGTGAGTTCACCCCTCCACTTT
v_call: TRBV20-1; d_call: TRBD2; clone_size: few; j_call: TRBJ2-3; cdr3_length: 13; cdr3_aa: CSGGAGGRDTQYF; cdr3_nt: TGCAGTGGCGGGGCGGGAGGGAGAGATACGCAGTATTTT
v_call: TRBV7-2; d_call: NA; clone_size: few; j_call: TRBJ2-7; cdr3_length: 17; cdr3_aa: CASSLAALGTRKYEQYF; cdr3_nt: TGTGCCAGCAGCTTAGCGGCCCTTGGGACACGGAAATACGAGCAGTACTTC
v_call: TRBV7-9; d_call: NA; clone_size: few; j_call: TRBJ1-1; cdr3_length: 13; cdr3_aa: CASTLGYVTEAFF; cdr3_nt: TGTGCCAGCACTTTGGGGTATGTCACTGAAGCTTTCTTT
v_call: TRBV7-8; d_call: TRBD1; clone_size: NA; j_call: TRBJ1-2; cdr3_length: 15; cdr3_aa: CASSSPWTGSYGYTF; cdr3_nt: TGTGCCAGCAGCTCCCCCTGGACAGGAAGCTATGGCTACACCTTC
v_call: TRBV6-1; d_call: TRBD1; clone_size: many; j_call: TRBJ1-1; cdr3_length: 14; cdr3_aa: CASRERTGNTEAFF; cdr3_nt: TGTGCCAGCAGGGAGAGGACAGGCAACACTGAAGCTTTCTTT
v_call: TRBV7-2; d_call: TRBD1; clone_size: NA; j_call: TRBJ1-4; cdr3_length: 15; cdr3_aa: CASSQRQGDNEKLFF; cdr3_nt: TGTGCCAGCAGCCAAAGACAGGGGGATAATGAAAAACTGTTTTTT
v_call: TRBV6-1; d_call: NA; clone_size: NA; j_call: TRBJ2-4; cdr3_length: 14; cdr3_aa: CASSTHGGKNIQYF; cdr3_nt: TGTGCCAGCAGTACCCACGGGGGCAAAAACATTCAGTACTTC
v_call: TRBV6-4; d_call: TRBD2; clone_size: many; j_call: TRBJ2-1; cdr3_length: 14; cdr3_aa: CASRPGREVDEQFF; cdr3_nt: TGTGCCAGCAGACCCGGGAGGGAGGTAGATGAGCAGTTCTTC
v_call: TRBV4-2; d_call: TRBD2; clone_size: NA; j_call: TRBJ2-3; cdr3_length: 18; cdr3_aa: CASSQEWFQRGSTDTQYF; cdr3_nt: TGTGCCAGCAGCCAAGAGTGGTTTCAGCGGGGGAGCACAGATACGCAGTATTTT
v_call: TRBV20-1; d_call: TRBD2; clone_size: NA; j_call: TRBJ2-1; cdr3_length: 16; cdr3_aa: CSAVRLAGGGYNEQFF; cdr3_nt: TGCAGTGCTGTACGATTAGCGGGGGGGGGATACAATGAGCAGTTCTTC
v_call: TRBV12-3/TRBV12-4; d_call: TRBD1; clone_size: NA; j_call: TRBJ1-1; cdr3_length: 12; cdr3_aa: CASSIRDREAFF; cdr3_nt: TGTGCCAGCAGTATCCGGGACAGGGAAGCTTTCTTT
v_call: TRBV18; d_call: TRBD2; clone_size: NA; j_call: TRBJ2-5; cdr3_length: 16; cdr3_aa: CASSSGLAELQETQYF; cdr3_nt: TGTGCCAGCTCCTCCGGGCTAGCGGAGTTACAAGAGACCCAGTACTTC
v_call: TRBV7-8; d_call: NA; clone_size: NA; j_call: TRBJ2-4; cdr3_length: 15; cdr3_aa: CASSLEGVAKNIQYF; cdr3_nt: TGTGCCAGCAGCTTAGAAGGGGTAGCCAAAAACATTCAGTACTTC
v_call: TRBV12-3/TRBV12-4; d_call: NA; clone_size: few; j_call: TRBJ1-1; cdr3_length: 15; cdr3_aa: CASTPMWAQNTEAFF; cdr3_nt: TGTGCCAGCACCCCTATGTGGGCGCAGAACACTGAAGCTTTCTTT
v_call: TRBV6-1; d_call: TRBD1; clone_size: NA; j_call: TRBJ1-4; cdr3_length: 14; cdr3_aa: CASRGDSWYEKLFF; cdr3_nt: TGTGCCAGCAGGGGGGACAGTTGGTATGAAAAACTGTTTTTT
v_call: TRBV10-3; d_call: NA; clone_size: NA; j_call: TRBJ2-3; cdr3_length: 14; cdr3_aa: CAISDRSLTDTQYF; cdr3_nt: TGTGCCATCAGTGACCGCTCTCTCACAGATACGCAGTATTTT
v_call: TRBV10-3; d_call: TRBD1; clone_size: few; j_call: TRBJ2-1; cdr3_length: 16; cdr3_aa: CAISDPTGRGSDEQFF; cdr3_nt: TGTGCCATCAGTGACCCGACAGGGAGAGGTTCGGATGAGCAGTTCTTC